This T cell receptor (beta chain) was recorded in a study of cytomegalovirus exposure and HLA in healthy donors. Across the whole study: The same platform was used for the 120 validation repertoires and the roughly 640 first-cohort repertoires, a later analysis reported.

The V end lost 2 bases, the J end lost 0 bases, and 10 bases lay between the germline ends. Germline V lookup: CDR1 MNHEY, CDR2 SVGAGI. This CDR3 is 15 amino acids long. As for this clone: Its antigen is currently unknown.

Separate from the roughly 700-subject first cohort was the approximately 120-subject validation cohort, to which the donors belonged. General study results and limits: Subsequent analysis revealed that first-cohort TCR clusters tended to co-occur in the 90 to 150 validation repertoires. The authors listed approximately 150 TCR beta chains as cytomegalovirus-associated.

The protocol was immunoSEQ multiplex PCR, while the TCRdb copy is restricted to in-frame clones and leaves out a portion. The sample contains some 76,000 clones, around 94% of which appear only once. The material sequenced was PBMCs. The TCR originated in a woman under 30 in good health and CMV-seropositive. This rearrangement joins TRBV6-5 to TRBJ2-5; tentative D call: TRBD1 (6 bases). CDR3 region: CASSYLQGHQETQYF. CDR3 bases: TGTGCCAGCAGTTACCTACAGGGACACCAAGAGACCCAGTACTTC.